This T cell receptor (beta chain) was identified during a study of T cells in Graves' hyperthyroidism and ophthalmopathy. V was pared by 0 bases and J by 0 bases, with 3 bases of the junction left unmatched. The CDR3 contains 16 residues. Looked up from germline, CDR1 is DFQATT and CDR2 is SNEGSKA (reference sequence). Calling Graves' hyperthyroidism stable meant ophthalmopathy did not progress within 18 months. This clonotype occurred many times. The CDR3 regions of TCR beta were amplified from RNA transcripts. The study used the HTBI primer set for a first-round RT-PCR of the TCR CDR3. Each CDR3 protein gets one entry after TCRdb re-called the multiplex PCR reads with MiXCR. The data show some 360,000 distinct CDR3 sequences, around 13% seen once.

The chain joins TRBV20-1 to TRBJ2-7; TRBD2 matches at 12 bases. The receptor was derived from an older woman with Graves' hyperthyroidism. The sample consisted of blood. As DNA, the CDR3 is TGCAGTGCTAGAGATGGACTAGCGGGGCCCTCCTACGAGCAGTACTTC. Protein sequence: CSARDGLAGPSYEQYF.